Included here is one T cell receptor (beta chain) sequence, with context. The data originate from a study of blood T cell repertoires in COVID-19. Study-level background: Sample material is recorded as cDNA or gDNA derived from T cells, B-cell-depleted T cells, or PBMCs.

The Seattle patients joined while their infection was active and were tracked longitudinally afterward. Germline CDR1 reads SEHNR; CDR2 reads FQNEAQ (reference sequence). Trimming left V 4 bases short and J 6 bases short, with 13 bases between. The CDR3 sequence is 14 residues long. Per the original methods: The authors estimated nucleated cell counts from reference gene primer amplification. Sequencing used immunoSEQ multiplex PCR; TCRdb keeps in-frame clones, though not all of them. Clone size and the V and J calls come from that table; the DNA yielded D and trimming. The sample holds roughly 250,000 clones, roughly nine tenths seen once.

This receptor was obtained from a woman aged 25 to 45 with COVID-19, enrolled during active disease. The V gene is TRBV7-9, the J gene TRBJ2-4; weak D call: TRBD1 (6 bases). Sequenced: peripheral blood. Written as DNA, the CDR3 is TGTGCCAGCAGCTCTGCAGGGGTCGGAAACATTCAGTACTTC. Translated, it gives CASSSAGVGNIQYF.